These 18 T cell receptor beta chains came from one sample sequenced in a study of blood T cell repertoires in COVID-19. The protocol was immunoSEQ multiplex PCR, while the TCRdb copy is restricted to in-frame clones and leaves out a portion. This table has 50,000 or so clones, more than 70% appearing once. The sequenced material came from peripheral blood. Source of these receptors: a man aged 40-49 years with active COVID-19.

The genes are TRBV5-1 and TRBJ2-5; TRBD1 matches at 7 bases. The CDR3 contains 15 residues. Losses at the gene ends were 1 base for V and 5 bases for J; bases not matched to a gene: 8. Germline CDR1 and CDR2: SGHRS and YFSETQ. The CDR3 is CASSLTLTGRETQYF. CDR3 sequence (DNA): TGCGCCAGCAGCTTGACCCTGACAGGGCGGGAGACCCAGTACTTC.

CDR3 nucleotide sequence: TGTGCCAGCAGCCAAGACCGGTCTAGCGGTTACGTAGGGCAGTACTTC. It is translated as CASSQDRSSGYVGQYF. The rearrangement uses TRBV3-1 (or the pseudogene TRBV3-2) and TRBJ2-7; 7 bases are shared with TRBD2. J was trimmed by 9 bases and V by 0 bases; bases with no gene match: 14. This CDR3 comprises 16 residues. Per the germline V gene, CDR1 is LGHDT and CDR2 is YNNKEL (reference sequence).

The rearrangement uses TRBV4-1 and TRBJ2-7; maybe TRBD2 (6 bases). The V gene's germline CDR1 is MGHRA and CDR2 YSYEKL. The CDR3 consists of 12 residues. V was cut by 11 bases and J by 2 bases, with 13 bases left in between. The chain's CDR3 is CAGRERPYEQYF. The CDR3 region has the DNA TGCGCCGGACGGGAGCGCCCCTACGAGCAGTACTTC.

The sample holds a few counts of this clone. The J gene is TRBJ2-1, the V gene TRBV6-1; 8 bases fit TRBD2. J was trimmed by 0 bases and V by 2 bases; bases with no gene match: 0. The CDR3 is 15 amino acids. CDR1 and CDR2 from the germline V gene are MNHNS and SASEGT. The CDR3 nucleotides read TGTGCCAGCAGTGAACTAGCGGGCTCCTACAATGAGCAGTTCTTC. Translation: CASSELAGSYNEQFF.

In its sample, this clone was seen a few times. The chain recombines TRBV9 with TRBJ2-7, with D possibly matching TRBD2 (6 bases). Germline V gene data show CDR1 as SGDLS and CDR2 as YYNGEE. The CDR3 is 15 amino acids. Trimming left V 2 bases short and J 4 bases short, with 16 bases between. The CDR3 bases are TGTGCCAGCAGCGTTAAGGGACTGGAGACTTACGAGCAGTACTTC. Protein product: CASSVKGLETYEQYF.

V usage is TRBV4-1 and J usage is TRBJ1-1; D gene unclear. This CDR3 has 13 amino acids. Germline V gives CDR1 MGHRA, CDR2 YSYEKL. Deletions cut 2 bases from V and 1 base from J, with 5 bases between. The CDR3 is CASSQKRNTEAFF. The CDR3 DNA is TGCGCCAGCAGCCAAAAGCGGAACACTGAAGCTTTCTTT.

CDR3 sequence: CATSEPRDRHHNEQFF. The CDR3 DNA sequence: TGTGCCACCAGTGAACCCCGGGACAGACATCACAATGAGCAGTTCTTC. The chain couples TRBV24-1 to TRBJ2-1; 7 bases line up with TRBD1. The CDR3 totals 16 residues. CDR1 and CDR2 (germline): KGHDR, SFDVKD. The V gene end was trimmed by 4 bases and the J gene end by 5 bases; junction bases not matched to a gene: 10.

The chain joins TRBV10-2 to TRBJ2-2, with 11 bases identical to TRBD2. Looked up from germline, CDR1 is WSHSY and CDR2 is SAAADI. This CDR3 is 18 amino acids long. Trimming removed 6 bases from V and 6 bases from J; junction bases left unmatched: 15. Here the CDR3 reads CASSRDRSYSGRAGELFF. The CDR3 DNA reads TGCGCCAGCAGCCGGGACAGGAGCTATAGCGGGAGGGCCGGGGAGCTGTTTTTT.

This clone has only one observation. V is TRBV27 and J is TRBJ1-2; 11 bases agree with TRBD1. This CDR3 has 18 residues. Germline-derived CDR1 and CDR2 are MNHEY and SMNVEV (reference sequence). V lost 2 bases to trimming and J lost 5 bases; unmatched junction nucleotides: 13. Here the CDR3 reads CASSLVGDRGSLGYGYTF. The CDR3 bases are TGTGCCAGCAGTTTAGTAGGGGACAGGGGGAGCTTGGGGTATGGCTACACCTTC.

CDR3 loop: CASSPGNANEKLFF. The CDR3 nucleotides read TGCGCCAGCAGCCCCGGGAATGCTAATGAAAAACTGTTTTTT. This chain joins TRBV5-1 and TRBJ1-4; D remains unclear. Trimming cost V 4 bases and J 3 bases, with 10 bases left between them. Germline CDR1 reads SGHRS; CDR2 reads YFSETQ. The CDR3 runs 14 residues.

The CDR3 nucleotides read TGCGCCAGCAGCTTTCTAGCGGGTGCGAACACCGGGGAGCTGTTTTTT. Protein product: CASSFLAGANTGELFF. This rearrangement joins TRBV5-1 to TRBJ2-2; TRBD2 matches 8 bases. Germline CDR1 is SGHRS and CDR2 is YFSETQ. With V trimmed by 2 bases and J by 0 bases, 3 bases remained unmatched. CDR3 length: 16 residues.

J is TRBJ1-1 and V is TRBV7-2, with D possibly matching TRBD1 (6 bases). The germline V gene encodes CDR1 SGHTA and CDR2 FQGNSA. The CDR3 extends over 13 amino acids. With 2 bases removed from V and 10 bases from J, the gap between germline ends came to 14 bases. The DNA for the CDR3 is TGTGCCAGCAGCTTAAGGGACACGGTCGCAGCTTTCTTT. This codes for CASSLRDTVAAFF.

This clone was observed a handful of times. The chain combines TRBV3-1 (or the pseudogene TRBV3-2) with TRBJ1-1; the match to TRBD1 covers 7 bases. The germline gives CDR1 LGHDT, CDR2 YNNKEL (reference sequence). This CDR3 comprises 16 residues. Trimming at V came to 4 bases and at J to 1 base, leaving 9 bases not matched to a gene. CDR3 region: CASSPGWQGGNTEAFF. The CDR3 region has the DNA TGTGCCAGCAGCCCCGGCTGGCAGGGGGGGAACACTGAAGCTTTCTTT.

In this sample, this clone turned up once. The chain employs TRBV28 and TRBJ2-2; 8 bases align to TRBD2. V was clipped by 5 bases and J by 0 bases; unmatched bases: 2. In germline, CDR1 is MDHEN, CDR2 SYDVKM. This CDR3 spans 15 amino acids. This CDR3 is CASSRAGANTGELFF. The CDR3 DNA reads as TGTGCCAGCAGTCGAGCGGGGGCGAACACCGGGGAGCTGTTTTTT.

This CDR3 is CASAGFNEQFF. CDR3 coding DNA: TGTGCCAGTGCAGGGTTTAATGAGCAGTTCTTC. The rearrangement links TRBV14 to TRBJ2-1, with D perhaps matching TRBD1 (5 bases). CDR1 is SGHDN, CDR2 FVKESK, per germline. V dropped 9 bases and J dropped 7 bases, with 10 bases sitting between them. CDR3 length equals 11 residues.

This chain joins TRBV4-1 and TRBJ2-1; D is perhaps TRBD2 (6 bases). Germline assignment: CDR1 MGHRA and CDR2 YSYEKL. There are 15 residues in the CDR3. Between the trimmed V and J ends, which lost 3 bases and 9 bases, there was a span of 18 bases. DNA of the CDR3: TGCGCCAGCAGCCACCCAGGCGGGATCGGGGGTGAGCAGTTCTTC. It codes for CASSHPGGIGGEQFF.

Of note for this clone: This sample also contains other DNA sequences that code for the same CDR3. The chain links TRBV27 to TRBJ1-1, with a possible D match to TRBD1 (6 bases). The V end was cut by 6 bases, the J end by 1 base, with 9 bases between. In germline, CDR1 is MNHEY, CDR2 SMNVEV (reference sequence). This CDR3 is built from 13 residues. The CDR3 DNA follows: TGTGCCAGCAGCCAACAGGGGAACACTGAAGCTTTCTTT. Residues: CASSQQGNTEAFF.

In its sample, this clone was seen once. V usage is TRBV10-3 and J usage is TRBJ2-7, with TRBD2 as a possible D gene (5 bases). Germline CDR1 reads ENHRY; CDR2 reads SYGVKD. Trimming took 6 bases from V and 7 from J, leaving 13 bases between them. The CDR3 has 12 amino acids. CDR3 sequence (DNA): TGTGCCATCAGCCTAGCAAGAGCAGAGCAGTACTTC. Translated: CAISLARAEQYF.